The 20 T cell receptor beta chains given below trace back to one sample, sequenced in a study of blood T cell repertoires in COVID-19. Libraries were prepared by immunoSEQ multiplex PCR; TCRdb keeps only in-frame clonotypes and omits some of them. This sample has 250,000 or so clones, with more than 80% found just once. The sample was peripheral blood. The receptors derive from a man aged 25-45 years with COVID-19, enrolled during active disease.

Here the CDR3 reads CASSRGSAGTTEAFF. The CDR3 DNA reads as TGTGCCAGCAGCCGCGGTAGTGCGGGGACCACTGAAGCTTTCTTT. This chain uses TRBV28 with TRBJ1-1; D possibly corresponds to TRBD1 (5 bases). Germline V gene sequence: CDR1 MDHEN, CDR2 SYDVKM. V was shortened by 6 bases and J by 4 bases, with 18 bases between the two germline ends. This CDR3 region has 15 residues. The full variable domain, in which reference TRBV28 and TRBJ1-1 provide the parts outside the CDR3, is DVKVTQSSRYLVKRTGEKVFLECVQDMDHENMFWYRQDPGLGLRLIYFSYDVKMKEKGDIPEGYSVSREKKERFSLILESASTNQTSMYLCASSRGSAGTTEAFFGQGTRLTVV.

This rearrangement joins TRBV3-1 (or the pseudogene TRBV3-2) to TRBJ1-6; a weak D match, TRBD1 (5 bases). Germline assignment: CDR1 LGHDT and CDR2 YNNKEL (reference sequence). The CDR3 extends over 14 amino acids. Trimming removed 1 base from V and 8 bases from J, with 9 bases in between. CDR3 sequence: CASSQVGRDSPLHF. CDR3 sequence (DNA): TGTGCCAGCAGCCAAGTCGGCAGGGATTCACCCCTCCACTTT.

This chain links TRBV4-1 with TRBJ2-3; D not certain. Trimming left V 2 bases short and J 4 bases short, with 10 bases between. The CDR3 consists of 14 residues. Germline loops: CDR1 MGHRA, CDR2 YSYEKL. The CDR3 DNA is TGCGCCAGCAGCCAACCCCCCTTCGCAGATACGCAGTATTTT. Protein sequence: CASSQPPFADTQYF.

The chain recombines TRBV7-8 with TRBJ1-4; TRBD1 is a possible D gene (6 bases). The V and J ends lost 5 bases and 3 bases respectively, with 16 bases between them. Germline CDR1 is SGHVS and CDR2 is FQNEAQ. The CDR3 length is 16 residues. CDR3 DNA sequence: TGTGCCAGCAGCCCAGGGGTTACGGGATCTAATGAAAAACTGTTTTTT. Translated, it gives CASSPGVTGSNEKLFF.

This chain connects TRBV7-8 to TRBJ1-5, with TRBD1 matching 7 bases. The CDR3 is 14 amino acids. V lost 5 bases to trimming and J lost 7 bases; unmatched junction nucleotides: 8. CDR1 is SGHVS and CDR2 is FQNEAQ in the germline V gene. The CDR3 loop reads CASSPTTGTQPQHF. The CDR3 coding sequence is TGTGCCAGCAGCCCTACGACAGGGACGCAGCCCCAGCATTTT.

The chain has TRBV19 and TRBJ1-2; the match to TRBD1 covers 8 bases. The V and J ends lost 2 bases and 2 bases, in that order; junction bases with no gene match: 4. The CDR3 totals 15 residues. The germline V gene encodes CDR1 LNHDA and CDR2 SQIVND (reference sequence). CDR3 sequence reads: CASSITRQGNYGYTF. CDR3 sequence (DNA): TGTGCCAGTAGTATAACGCGACAGGGGAACTATGGCTACACCTTC.

This clone was counted a single time. V and J are TRBV7-9 and TRBJ1-6; D uncertain. V gave up 0 bases and J gave up 0 bases, with 9 bases separating them. Germline CDR1 and CDR2: SEHNR and FQNEAQ (reference sequence). The CDR3 loop spans 17 amino acids. The DNA of the CDR3 is TGTGCCAGCAGCTTAGCGACACCTTACTCCTATAATTCACCCCTCCACTTT. Protein sequence: CASSLATPYSYNSPLHF. The full variable domain, with the rest looked up from reference TRBV7-9 and TRBJ1-6, is DTGVSQNPRHKITKRGQNVTFRCDPISEHNRLYWYRQTLGQGPEFLTYFQNEAQLEKSRLLSDRFSAERPKGSFSTLEIQRTEQGDSAMYLCASSLATPYSYNSPLHFGNGTRLTVT.

J is TRBJ2-7 and V is TRBV7-8, with 10 bases identical to TRBD1. CDR3 length: 15 residues. Germline V gene lookup returns CDR1 SGHVS and CDR2 FQNEAQ. V lost 5 bases to trimming and J lost 4 bases; unmatched junction nucleotides: 8. CDR3 protein: CASSNRDRGLYEQYF. As DNA, the CDR3 is TGTGCCAGCAGCAACCGGGACAGGGGTTTATACGAGCAGTACTTC.

This sequence joins TRBV27 and TRBJ2-5; 7 bases are a match to TRBD2. CDR1 is MNHEY and CDR2 is SMNVEV in the germline V gene (reference sequence). The V and J ends lost 6 bases and 2 bases, in that order; junction bases with no gene match: 6. This CDR3 has 14 amino acids. CDR3 DNA sequence: TGTGCCAGCAGCACCCTAGCGGAGCAAGAGACCCAGTACTTC. This encodes CASSTLAEQETQYF.

This chain joins TRBV28 and TRBJ1-1; tentative D call: TRBD1 (5 bases). Germline V gene data show CDR1 as MDHEN and CDR2 as SYDVKM. Trimming took off 3 bases at V and 3 bases at J, with 11 bases between the two ends. The length of the CDR3 is 14 residues. Here the CDR3 DNA reads TGTGCCAGCAGTTTCCCGGCAGGGTACACTGAAGCTTTCTTT. It translates to CASSFPAGYTEAFF.

The CDR3 sequence: CASSKATGTGTSPGNNEQFF. The CDR3 nucleotides are TGTGCCAGCAGCAAAGCGACCGGGACAGGCACATCTCCTGGGAACAATGAGCAGTTCTTC. The chain is built from TRBV21-1 and TRBJ2-1; the table names TRBD1, a call not compared with the DNA. TRBV21-1 is a listed pseudogene. This CDR3 has 20 residues.

The genes are TRBV4-2 and TRBJ1-1, with 8 bases matching TRBD1. J lost 0 bases, V lost 1 base, and 7 bases had no gene match. Per the germline V gene, CDR1 is LGHNA and CDR2 is YNFKEQ. This CDR3 region has 17 residues. Here the CDR3 reads CASSQVVRGPMNTEAFF. Here the CDR3 DNA reads TGTGCCAGCAGCCAAGTCGTCAGGGGGCCTATGAACACTGAAGCTTTCTTT.

The rearrangement uses TRBV5-6 and TRBJ2-5, with TRBD1 identical over 12 bases. The V and J ends lost 4 bases and 5 bases, in that order; junction bases with no gene match: 12. The CDR3 loop spans 17 amino acids. Per the germline V gene, CDR1 is SGHDT and CDR2 is YYEEEE. Here the CDR3 reads CASSPPGTGGRGETQYF. The CDR3, as DNA: TGTGCCAGCAGCCCCCCCGGGACAGGGGGCCGGGGGGAGACCCAGTACTTC.

This clone was recorded once. This sample includes further DNA sequences coding for the same CDR3. The chain combines TRBV18 with TRBJ2-7, with D tentatively TRBD1 (6 bases). CDR3 length: 14 amino acids. V was clipped by 3 bases and J by 2 bases, with 11 bases between them. Germline CDR1 KGHSH, CDR2 LQKENI. The CDR3 sequence: CASSPPTGPYEQYF. The DNA for the CDR3 is TGTGCCAGCTCACCTCCGACAGGACCCTACGAGCAGTACTTC.

V usage is TRBV29-1 and J usage is TRBJ2-7, with D perhaps matching TRBD1 (5 bases). This CDR3 spans 12 amino acids. Germline V lookup: CDR1 SQVTM, CDR2 ANQGSEA. Deletions cut 4 bases from V and 2 bases from J, with 9 bases between. CDR3 loop: CSVAQDPYEQYF. CDR3 bases: TGCAGCGTTGCACAGGACCCCTACGAGCAGTACTTC.

The V gene is TRBV15, the J gene TRBJ2-7; 7 bases agree with TRBD1. Germline V gene data show CDR1 as LNHNV and CDR2 as YYDKDF (reference sequence). The length of the CDR3 is 14 residues. With V trimmed by 1 base and J by 5 bases, 5 bases remained unmatched. The CDR3 is CATSRGQGLDEQYF. The CDR3 bases are TGTGCCACCAGCAGAGGACAGGGTCTGGACGAGCAGTACTTC.

The chain combines TRBV5-6 with TRBJ2-7, with D uncertain. Looked up from germline, CDR1 is SGHDT and CDR2 is YYEEEE. V was pared by 3 bases and J by 3 bases, with 13 bases between. The CDR3 extends over 14 amino acids. Here the CDR3 reads CASSSLQSLYEQYF. As DNA, the CDR3 is TGTGCCAGCAGCTCTCTTCAAAGCCTCTACGAGCAGTACTTC.

This clone occurred once. The chain carries TRBV7-8 and TRBJ1-2; D gene uncertain. This CDR3 has 14 amino acids. V lost 1 base to trimming and J lost 0 bases, with 6 bases between them. Germline V gene sequence: CDR1 SGHVS, CDR2 FQNEAQ. CDR3 nucleotides: TGTGCCAGCAGCTTAGGACAAGCTAACTATGGCTACACCTTC. Protein product: CASSLGQANYGYTF.

V usage is TRBV7-2 and J usage is TRBJ1-1, with D tentatively TRBD1 (6 bases). CDR1 and CDR2 from the germline V gene are SGHTA and FQGNSA. The V end was cut by 4 bases, the J end by 4 bases, with 16 bases between. The CDR3 has 15 residues. The CDR3 DNA is TGTGCCAGCAGCTCCCTGGGCAGGGGTGGCACTGAAGCTTTCTTT. Its protein product is CASSSLGRGGTEAFF.

The chain combines TRBV6-5 with TRBJ2-7; TRBD1 matches 9 bases. J lost 2 bases, V lost 4 bases, and 3 bases had no gene match. This CDR3 spans 14 amino acids. Germline CDR1 is MNHEY and CDR2 is SVGAGI. The CDR3 DNA reads as TGTGCCAGCAGTTTCCGGGACAGGGCCTACGAGCAGTACTTC. This codes for CASSFRDRAYEQYF.